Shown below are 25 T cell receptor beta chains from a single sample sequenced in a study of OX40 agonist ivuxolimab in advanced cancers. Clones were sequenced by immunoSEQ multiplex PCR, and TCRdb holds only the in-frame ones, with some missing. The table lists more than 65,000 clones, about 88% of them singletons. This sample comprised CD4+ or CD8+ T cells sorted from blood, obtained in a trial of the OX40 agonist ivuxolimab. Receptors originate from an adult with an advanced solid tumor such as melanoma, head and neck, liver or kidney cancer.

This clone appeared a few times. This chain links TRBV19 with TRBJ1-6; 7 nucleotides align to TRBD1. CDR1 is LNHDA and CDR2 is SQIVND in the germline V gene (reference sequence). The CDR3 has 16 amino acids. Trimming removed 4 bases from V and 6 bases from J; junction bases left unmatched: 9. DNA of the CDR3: TGTGCCAGTAGTACCCCTGTCGGGACAGCTAATTCACCCCTCCACTTT. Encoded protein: CASSTPVGTANSPLHF.

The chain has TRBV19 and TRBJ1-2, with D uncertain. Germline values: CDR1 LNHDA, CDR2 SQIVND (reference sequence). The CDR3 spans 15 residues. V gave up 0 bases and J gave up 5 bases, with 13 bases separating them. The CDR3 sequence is CASSIDRNIAYGYTF. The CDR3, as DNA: TGTGCCAGTAGTATAGATCGCAATATCGCTTATGGCTACACCTTC.

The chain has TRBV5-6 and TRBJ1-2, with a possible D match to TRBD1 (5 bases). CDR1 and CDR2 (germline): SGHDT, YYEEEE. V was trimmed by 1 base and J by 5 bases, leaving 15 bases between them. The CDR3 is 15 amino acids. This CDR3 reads CASSLSGRTLYGYTF. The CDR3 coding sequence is TGTGCCAGCAGCTTGTCGGGACGGACCTTATATGGCTACACCTTC. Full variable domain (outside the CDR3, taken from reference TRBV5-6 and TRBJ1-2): DAGVTQSPTHLIKTRGQQVTLRCSPKSGHDTVSWYQQALGQGPQFIFQYYEEEERQRGNFPDRFSGHQFPNYSSELNVNALLLGDSALYLCASSLSGRTLYGYTFGSGTRLTVV.

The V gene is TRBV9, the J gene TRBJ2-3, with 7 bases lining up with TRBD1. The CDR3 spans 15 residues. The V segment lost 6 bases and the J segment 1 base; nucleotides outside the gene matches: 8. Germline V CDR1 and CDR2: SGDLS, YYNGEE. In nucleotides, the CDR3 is TGTGCCAGCACCTTGGGGACAGCGCGCACAGATACGCAGTATTTT. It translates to CASTLGTARTDTQYF.

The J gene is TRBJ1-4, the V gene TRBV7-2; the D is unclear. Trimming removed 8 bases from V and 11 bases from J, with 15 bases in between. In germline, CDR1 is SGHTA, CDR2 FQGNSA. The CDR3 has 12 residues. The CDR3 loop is CASQRSGGKLFF. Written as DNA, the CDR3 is TGTGCCAGCCAGCGATCGGGAGGGAAACTGTTTTTT. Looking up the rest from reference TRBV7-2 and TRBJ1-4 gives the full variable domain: GAGVSQSPSNKVTEKGKDVELRCDPISGHTALYWYRQSLGQGLEFLIYFQGNSAPDKSGLPSDRFSAERTGGSVSTLTIQRTQQEDSAVYLCASQRSGGKLFFGSGTQLSVL.

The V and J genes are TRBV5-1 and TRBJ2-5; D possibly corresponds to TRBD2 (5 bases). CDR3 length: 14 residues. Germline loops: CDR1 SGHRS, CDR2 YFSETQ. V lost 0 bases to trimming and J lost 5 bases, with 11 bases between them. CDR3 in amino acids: CASSLVQSGETQYF. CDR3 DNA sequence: TGCGCCAGCAGCTTGGTCCAATCGGGGGAGACCCAGTACTTC.

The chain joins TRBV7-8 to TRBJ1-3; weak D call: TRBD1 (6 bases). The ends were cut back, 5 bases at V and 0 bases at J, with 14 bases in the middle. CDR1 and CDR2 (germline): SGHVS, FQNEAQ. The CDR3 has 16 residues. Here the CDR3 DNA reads TGTGCCAGCAGCACTACAGACAGGAGCTCTGGAAACACCATATATTTT. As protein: CASSTTDRSSGNTIYF.

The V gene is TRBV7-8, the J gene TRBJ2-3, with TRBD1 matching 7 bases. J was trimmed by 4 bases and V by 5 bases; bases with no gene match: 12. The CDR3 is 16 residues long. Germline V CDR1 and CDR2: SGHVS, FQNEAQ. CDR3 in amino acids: CASSPRTGPEPDTQYF. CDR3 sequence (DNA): TGTGCCAGCAGCCCCCGGACAGGTCCTGAGCCAGATACGCAGTATTTT.

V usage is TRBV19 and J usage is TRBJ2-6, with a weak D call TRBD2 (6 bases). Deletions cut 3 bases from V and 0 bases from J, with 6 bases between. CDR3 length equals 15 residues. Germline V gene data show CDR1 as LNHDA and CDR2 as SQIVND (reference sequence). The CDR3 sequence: CASSMGGSGANVLTF. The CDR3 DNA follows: TGTGCCAGTAGTATGGGGGGCTCTGGGGCCAACGTCCTGACTTTC.

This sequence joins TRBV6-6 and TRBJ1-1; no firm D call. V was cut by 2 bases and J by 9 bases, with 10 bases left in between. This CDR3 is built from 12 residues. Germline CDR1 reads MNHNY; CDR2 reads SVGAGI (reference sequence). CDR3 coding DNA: TGTGCCAGCAGTTACCGCCGCGGGCAAGCTTTCTTT. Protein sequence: CASSYRRGQAFF.

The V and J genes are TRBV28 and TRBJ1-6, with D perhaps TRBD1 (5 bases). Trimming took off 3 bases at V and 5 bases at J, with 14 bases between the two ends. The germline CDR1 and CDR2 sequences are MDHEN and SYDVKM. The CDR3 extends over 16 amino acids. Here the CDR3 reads CASSFSVGADNSPLHF. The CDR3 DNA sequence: TGTGCCAGCAGTTTTTCGGTAGGGGCGGATAATTCACCCCTCCACTTT.

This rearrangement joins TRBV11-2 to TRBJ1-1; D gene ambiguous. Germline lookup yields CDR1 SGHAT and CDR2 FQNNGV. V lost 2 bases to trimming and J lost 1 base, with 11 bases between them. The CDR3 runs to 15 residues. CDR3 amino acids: CASSLFGTGNTEAFF. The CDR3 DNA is TGTGCCAGCAGCTTATTTGGTACTGGGAACACTGAAGCTTTCTTT.

In nucleotides, the CDR3 is TGTGCCAGCAGCCCCCCCCCGGGGAGGTATGGCTACACCTTC. Protein sequence: CASSPPPGRYGYTF. V usage is TRBV2 and J usage is TRBJ1-2; no definite D call. The CDR3 totals 14 residues. The germline gives CDR1 SNHLY, CDR2 FYNNEI. V was cut by 6 bases and J by 5 bases, with 16 bases left in between.

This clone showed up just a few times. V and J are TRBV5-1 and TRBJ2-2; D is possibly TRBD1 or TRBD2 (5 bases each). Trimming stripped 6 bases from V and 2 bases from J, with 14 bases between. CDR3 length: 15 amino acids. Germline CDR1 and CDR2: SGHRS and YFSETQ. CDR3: CASTPGTVNTGELFF. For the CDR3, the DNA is TGCGCCAGCACACCCGGGACGGTAAACACCGGGGAGCTGTTTTTT.

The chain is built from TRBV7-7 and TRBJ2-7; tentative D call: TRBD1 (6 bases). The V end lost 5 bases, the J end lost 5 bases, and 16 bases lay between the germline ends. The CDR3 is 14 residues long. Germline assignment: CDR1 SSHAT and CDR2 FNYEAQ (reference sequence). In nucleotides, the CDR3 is TGTGCCAGCAGCCCTCGGACAGCCCCCCACGAGCAGTACTTC. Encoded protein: CASSPRTAPHEQYF.

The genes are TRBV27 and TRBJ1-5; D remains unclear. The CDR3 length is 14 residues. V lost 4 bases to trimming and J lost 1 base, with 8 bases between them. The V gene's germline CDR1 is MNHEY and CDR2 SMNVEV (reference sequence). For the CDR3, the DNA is TGTGCCAGCAGTTCAGGACTGAGCAATCAGCCCCAGCATTTT. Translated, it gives CASSSGLSNQPQHF.

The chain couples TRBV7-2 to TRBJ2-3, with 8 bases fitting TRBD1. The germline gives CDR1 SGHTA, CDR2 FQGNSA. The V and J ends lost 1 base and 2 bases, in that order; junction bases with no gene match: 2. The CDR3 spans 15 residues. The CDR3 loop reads CASSLVRGPTDTQYF. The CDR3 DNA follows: TGTGCCAGCAGCTTAGTCAGGGGGCCCACAGATACGCAGTATTTT. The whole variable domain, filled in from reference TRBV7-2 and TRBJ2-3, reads GAGVSQSPSNKVTEKGKDVELRCDPISGHTALYWYRQSLGQGLEFLIYFQGNSAPDKSGLPSDRFSAERTGGSVSTLTIQRTQQEDSAVYLCASSLVRGPTDTQYFGPGTRLTVL.

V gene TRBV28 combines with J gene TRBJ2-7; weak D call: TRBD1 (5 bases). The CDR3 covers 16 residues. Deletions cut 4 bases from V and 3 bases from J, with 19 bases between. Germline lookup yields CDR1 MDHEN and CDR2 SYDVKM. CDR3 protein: CASSSRLTGARYEQYF. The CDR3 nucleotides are TGTGCCAGCAGTTCACGCCTAACAGGTGCCCGCTACGAGCAGTACTTC.

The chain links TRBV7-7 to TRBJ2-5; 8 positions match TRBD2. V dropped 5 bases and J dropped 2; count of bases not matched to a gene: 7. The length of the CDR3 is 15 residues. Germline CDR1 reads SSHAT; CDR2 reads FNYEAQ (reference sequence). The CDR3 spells CASSLGRGGQETQYF. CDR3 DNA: TGTGCCAGCAGCCTCGGACGGGGGGGACAAGAGACCCAGTACTTC.

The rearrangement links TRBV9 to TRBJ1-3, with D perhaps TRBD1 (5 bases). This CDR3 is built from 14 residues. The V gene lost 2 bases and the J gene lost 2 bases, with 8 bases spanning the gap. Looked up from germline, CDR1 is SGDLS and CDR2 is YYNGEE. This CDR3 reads CASSVGTAGNTIYF. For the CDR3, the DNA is TGTGCCAGCAGCGTTGGGACGGCTGGAAACACCATATATTTT.

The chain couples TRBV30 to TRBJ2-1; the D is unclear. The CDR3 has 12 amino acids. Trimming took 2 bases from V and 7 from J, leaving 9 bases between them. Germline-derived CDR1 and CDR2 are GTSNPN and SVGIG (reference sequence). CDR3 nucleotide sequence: TGTGCCTGGAGTAAGTACGGGAATGAGCAGTTCTTC. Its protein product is CAWSKYGNEQFF.

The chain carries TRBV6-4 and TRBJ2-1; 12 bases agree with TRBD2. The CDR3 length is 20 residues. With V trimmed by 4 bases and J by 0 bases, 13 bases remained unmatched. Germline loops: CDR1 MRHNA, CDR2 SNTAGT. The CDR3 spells CASSGTGTSGSPSSYNEQFF. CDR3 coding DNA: TGTGCCAGCAGTGGAACCGGGACTAGCGGGTCACCTAGCTCCTACAATGAGCAGTTCTTC.

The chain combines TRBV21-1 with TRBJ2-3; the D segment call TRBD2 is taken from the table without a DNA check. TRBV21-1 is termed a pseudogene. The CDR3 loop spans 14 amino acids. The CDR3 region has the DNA TGTGCCAGCAGCAACACGTGGGGGGCAGATACGCAGTATTTT. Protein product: CASSNTWGADTQYF.

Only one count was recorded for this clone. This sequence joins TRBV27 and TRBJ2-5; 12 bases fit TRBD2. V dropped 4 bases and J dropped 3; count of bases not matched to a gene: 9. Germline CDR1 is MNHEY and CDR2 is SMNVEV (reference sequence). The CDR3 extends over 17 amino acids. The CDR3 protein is CASSSNLAGGPKETQYF. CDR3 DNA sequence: TGTGCCAGCAGTTCCAATCTAGCGGGGGGGCCTAAAGAGACCCAGTACTTC.

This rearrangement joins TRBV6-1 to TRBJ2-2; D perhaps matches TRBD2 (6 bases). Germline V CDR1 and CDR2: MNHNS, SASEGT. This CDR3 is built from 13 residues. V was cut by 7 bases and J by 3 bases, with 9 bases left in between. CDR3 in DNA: TGTGCCAGCAAGTGGGGGGACACCGGGGAGCTGTTTTTT. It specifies CASKWGDTGELFF.